This TCR beta chain was captured in a study of post-analysis software for immune sequencing data. Prepared TCR beta cDNA libraries contained unique molecular identifiers. The T cell input of about 0.9 to 10 million gave roughly 0.5 million cDNA molecules. Each CDR3 protein gets one entry after TCRdb re-called the PCR reads with MiXCR. The sample comprises a few hundred thousand distinct CDR3 sequences, under 55% of which are singletons, and about 12% rests with the top ten. Whole-study findings and limits: There was significantly lower normalized Chao1 diversity in multiple sclerosis patients than in controls. Strong co-clustering by F measure was evident for samples that had been prepared in the same batch. The study found TRBV5-6, TRBV5-1 and TRBV20-1 among roughly 5 TRBV segments more frequent in patients than controls.

Remarks on this clonotype: What it recognizes is unknown.

The CDR3 consists of 12 residues. Deletions cut 8 bases from V and 3 bases from J, with 13 bases between. The germline V gene encodes CDR1 SQVTM and CDR2 ANQGSEA. This TCR was recovered from a girl aged 5 to 17 with multiple sclerosis. Sequencing was done on a sample of blood. This chain connects TRBV29-1 to TRBJ1-1; possibly TRBD1 for D (5 bases). The CDR3 is CSFSWGDTEAFF. The CDR3 bases are TGCAGCTTTTCCTGGGGGGACACTGAAGCTTTCTTT. The full variable domain, in which reference TRBV29-1 and TRBJ1-1 provide the parts outside the CDR3, is SAVISQKPSRDICQRGTSLTIQCQVDSQVTMMFWYRQQPGQSLTLIATANQGSEATYESGFVIDKFPISRPNLTFSTLTVSNMSPEDSSIYLCSFSWGDTEAFFGQGTRLTVV.